These T cell receptor beta chains were read from a single sample in a study of blood T cells in healthy people across ages. TCRdb reprocessed the 5' RACE reads with MiXCR, giving one entry per CDR3 protein. The data show 650,000 to 700,000 distinct CDR3 sequences, roughly 32% seen once. Material: blood. The source is a woman older than 75 in good health. CDR3s include the opening cysteine and the closing phenylalanine or tryptophan. D genes are given only for firm matches. Rows give clone size only sometimes, using once, few, many, or a class for an expanded clone.

CDR3 length: 18
D gene: TRBD1
clone size: -
J gene: TRBJ1-2
V gene: TRBV7-2
CDR3 DNA: TGTGCCAGCAGCTTAGAGGGGACAGGGGCCTGGTCGTCTATGGGCTACACCTTC
CDR3 protein: CASSLEGTGAWSSMGYTF

CDR3 length: 14
D gene: TRBD1
clone size: many
J gene: TRBJ2-5
V gene: TRBV20-1
CDR3 DNA: TGCAGTGCTTCGAGAGGGGACAGTCCAGAGACCCAGTACTTC
CDR3 protein: CSASRGDSPETQYF

CDR3 length: 15
D gene: -
clone size: -
J gene: TRBJ1-5
V gene: TRBV15
CDR3 DNA: TGTGCCACCAGCAGTGGGGTTATGGGCAATCAGCCCCAGCATTTT
CDR3 protein: CATSSGVMGNQPQHF

CDR3 length: 15
D gene: -
clone size: many
J gene: TRBJ2-1
V gene: TRBV5-1
CDR3 DNA: TGCGCCAGCAGCTTGGAACCCAACTCCTACAATGAGCAGTTCTTC
CDR3 protein: CASSLEPNSYNEQFF

CDR3 length: 13
D gene: -
clone size: -
J gene: TRBJ1-5
V gene: TRBV5-1
CDR3 DNA: TGCGCCAGCAGCTTCGACGGAAATCAGCCCCTGCATTTT
CDR3 protein: CASSFDGNQPLHF

CDR3 length: 11
D gene: -
clone size: -
J gene: TRBJ2-5
V gene: TRBV7-6
CDR3 DNA: TGTGCCAGCAGCTTAGGACCGACCCAGTACTTC
CDR3 protein: CASSLGPTQYF

CDR3 length: 15
D gene: -
clone size: many
J gene: TRBJ2-1
V gene: TRBV5-4
CDR3 DNA: TGTGCCAGCAGCCTCCTCTCCGGGGCAAACAATGAGCAGTTCTTC
CDR3 protein: CASSLLSGANNEQFF

CDR3 length: 16
D gene: TRBD1
clone size: -
J gene: TRBJ1-5
V gene: TRBV7-8
CDR3 DNA: TGTGCCAGCAGCTTATTCAGGGGGATCGACAATCAGCCCCAGCATTTT
CDR3 protein: CASSLFRGIDNQPQHF

CDR3 length: 14
D gene: TRBD1
clone size: many
J gene: TRBJ2-7
V gene: TRBV11-2
CDR3 DNA: TGTGCCAGCAGCTTAGGTTCAGGGGGATTTGAGCAGTACTTC
CDR3 protein: CASSLGSGGFEQYF

CDR3 length: 10
D gene: -
clone size: many
J gene: TRBJ2-7
V gene: TRBV6-5
CDR3 DNA: TGTGCCAGCAGAGGGAACGAGCAGTACTTC
CDR3 protein: CASRGNEQYF

CDR3 length: 14
D gene: -
clone size: many
J gene: TRBJ1-1
V gene: TRBV12-3/TRBV12-4
CDR3 DNA: TGTGCCAGCACCCTAGATCAGGGTTACACTGAAGCTTTCTTT
CDR3 protein: CASTLDQGYTEAFF

CDR3 length: 13
D gene: -
clone size: many
J gene: TRBJ1-1
V gene: TRBV4-2
CDR3 DNA: TGTGCCAGCAGCCAGGAGGACTTCACTGAAGCTTTCTTT
CDR3 protein: CASSQEDFTEAFF

CDR3 length: 14
D gene: TRBD1
clone size: many
J gene: TRBJ1-2
V gene: TRBV28
CDR3 DNA: TGTGCCAGCAGGACAGGGGGCTTCGACTATGGCTACACCTTC
CDR3 protein: CASRTGGFDYGYTF

CDR3 length: 14
D gene: TRBD2
clone size: many
J gene: TRBJ2-3
V gene: TRBV7-2
CDR3 DNA: TGTGCCAGCAGCCCCTGGACTAGCGGAGATACGCAGTATTTT
CDR3 protein: CASSPWTSGDTQYF

CDR3 length: 18
D gene: -
clone size: -
J gene: TRBJ1-3
V gene: TRBV3-1
CDR3 DNA: TGTGCCAGCAGCCAAGAGGGATCGGGGGGGGTCTCTGGAAACACCATATATTTT
CDR3 protein: CASSQEGSGGVSGNTIYF

CDR3 length: 14
D gene: TRBD1
clone size: many
J gene: TRBJ1-2
V gene: TRBV10-3
CDR3 DNA: TGTGCCATCAGAAAGACCTGGACAGGGGGCGACTACACCTTC
CDR3 protein: CAIRKTWTGGDYTF

CDR3 length: 14
D gene: -
clone size: -
J gene: TRBJ1-1
V gene: TRBV20-1
CDR3 DNA: TGCAGTGCTAGAGGGAGGACCTTGAACACTGAAGCTTTCTTT
CDR3 protein: CSARGRTLNTEAFF

CDR3 length: 14
D gene: TRBD1
clone size: many
J gene: TRBJ2-5
V gene: TRBV20-1
CDR3 DNA: TGCAGTGCTAGACCCACGACAGGGAGAGAGACCCAGTACTTC
CDR3 protein: CSARPTTGRETQYF

CDR3 length: 14
D gene: -
clone size: few
J gene: TRBJ1-5
V gene: TRBV20-1
CDR3 DNA: TGCAGTGCTTCGGACCCCACGGGCAATCAGCCCCAGCATTTT
CDR3 protein: CSASDPTGNQPQHF

CDR3 length: 15
D gene: -
clone size: many
J gene: TRBJ2-7
V gene: TRBV2
CDR3 DNA: TGTGCCAGCAGACCTAGAGGCAGGTACACCTACGAGCAGTACTTC
CDR3 protein: CASRPRGRYTYEQYF

CDR3 length: 15
D gene: -
clone size: few
J gene: TRBJ1-4
V gene: TRBV10-3
CDR3 DNA: TGTGCCATCAGTGAGCAGTTTGCAACTAATGAAAAACTGTTTTTT
CDR3 protein: CAISEQFATNEKLFF

CDR3 length: 14
D gene: TRBD2
clone size: -
J gene: TRBJ2-3
V gene: TRBV28
CDR3 DNA: TGTGCCAGCAGTAGAGGGACTAGCGTACATACGCAGTATTTT
CDR3 protein: CASSRGTSVHTQYF

CDR3 length: 15
D gene: TRBD1
clone size: few
J gene: TRBJ1-6
V gene: TRBV7-2
CDR3 DNA: TGTGCCAGCAGCCCCGGGGACAGGGGGCGAGGGTCCCTCCACTTT
CDR3 protein: CASSPGDRGRGSLHF

CDR3 length: 13
D gene: -
clone size: -
J gene: TRBJ1-6
V gene: TRBV4-3
CDR3 DNA: TGCGCCAGCAGCCCGAACCTGGGGCTGGCCCCCCACTTT
CDR3 protein: CASSPNLGLAPHF

CDR3 length: 15
D gene: -
clone size: many
J gene: TRBJ2-7
V gene: TRBV11-2
CDR3 DNA: TGTGCCAGCAGCTTTTGGGGTACGGGACCCTACGAGCAGTACTTC
CDR3 protein: CASSFWGTGPYEQYF

CDR3 length: 14
D gene: -
clone size: many
J gene: TRBJ1-6
V gene: TRBV13
CDR3 DNA: TGTGCCAGCAGCTTGAATTCAGGGAATTCACCCCTCCACTTT
CDR3 protein: CASSLNSGNSPLHF

CDR3 length: 15
D gene: -
clone size: -
J gene: TRBJ1-4
V gene: TRBV5-1
CDR3 DNA: TGCGCCAGCAGCTTGGAGACAGGAGAGAATGAAAAACTGTTTTTT
CDR3 protein: CASSLETGENEKLFF

CDR3 length: 15
D gene: -
clone size: -
J gene: TRBJ1-1
V gene: TRBV7-9
CDR3 DNA: TGTGCCAGCAGCTTGGGCAGGTCGGTAAACACTGAAGCTTTCTTT
CDR3 protein: CASSLGRSVNTEAFF

CDR3 length: 18
D gene: TRBD1
clone size: -
J gene: TRBJ1-6
V gene: TRBV6-5
CDR3 DNA: TGTGCCAGCAGTTACCCGACCGGGACAGGGATTAATAATTCACCCCCCCACTTT
CDR3 protein: CASSYPTGTGINNSPPHF

CDR3 length: 16
D gene: TRBD1
clone size: -
J gene: TRBJ2-3
V gene: TRBV7-2
CDR3 DNA: TGTGCCAGCAGCTCGTCCCGGGACAGGGGTGCAGATGCGCAGTATTTT
CDR3 protein: CASSSSRDRGADAQYF

CDR3 length: 14
D gene: TRBD2
clone size: -
J gene: TRBJ2-3
V gene: TRBV5-1
CDR3 DNA: TGCGCCAGCACCCGAGCGGGGGGGCCGGATACGCAGTATTTT
CDR3 protein: CASTRAGGPDTQYF

CDR3 length: 11
D gene: -
clone size: few
J gene: TRBJ2-3
V gene: TRBV28
CDR3 DNA: TGTGCCAGCAGTTTAAGAGATGCGCAGTATTTT
CDR3 protein: CASSLRDAQYF

CDR3 length: 11
D gene: -
clone size: many
J gene: TRBJ1-2
V gene: TRBV12-3/TRBV12-4
CDR3 DNA: TGTGCCAGCAGCTCATCCTATGGCTACACCTTC
CDR3 protein: CASSSSYGYTF

CDR3 length: 16
D gene: -
clone size: few
J gene: TRBJ1-1
V gene: TRBV3-1
CDR3 DNA: TGTGCCAGCAGCCACCGGAGAGTATTGAGGAACACTGAAGCTTTCTTT
CDR3 protein: CASSHRRVLRNTEAFF

CDR3 length: 13
D gene: -
clone size: -
J gene: TRBJ1-1
V gene: TRBV6-5
CDR3 DNA: TGTGCCAGCAATCCATGGGGTGACACTGAAGCTTTCTTT
CDR3 protein: CASNPWGDTEAFF

CDR3 length: 14
D gene: TRBD1
clone size: -
J gene: TRBJ1-2
V gene: TRBV14
CDR3 DNA: TGTGCCAGCAGGGGACGGACAGGGTCCTATGGCTACACCTTC
CDR3 protein: CASRGRTGSYGYTF